The 22 T cell receptor beta chains listed next were all sequenced from one sample in a study of breast tumors, draining lymph nodes, adjacent tissues. TCRdb used MiXCR to reprocess the multiplex PCR reads, holding one entry per CDR3 protein. The repertoire holds some 97,000 distinct CDR3 sequences, with approximately 21% as singletons. The lymph nodes were axillary draining lymph nodes from breast cancer patients. Input material: axillary lymph node tissue. The receptors shown here come from a female donor with breast cancer. Some clones in this sample may be carry-over from other donors' samples.

Ten or more counts support this clonotype. This rearrangement joins TRBV7-9 to TRBJ2-7, with a tentative D call TRBD2 (5 bases). With 4 bases removed from V and 4 bases from J, the gap between germline ends came to 20 bases. This CDR3 has 16 amino acids. Germline assignment: CDR1 SEHNR and CDR2 FQNEAQ (reference sequence). CDR3 DNA: TGTGCCAGCAGCTCCACGGGAACAGCCCCTTTATACGAGCAGTACTTC. It specifies CASSSTGTAPLYEQYF. The full variable domain, with the rest looked up from reference TRBV7-9 and TRBJ2-7, is DTGVSQNPRHKITKRGQNVTFRCDPISEHNRLYWYRQTLGQGPEFLTYFQNEAQLEKSRLLSDRFSAERPKGSFSTLEIQRTEQGDSAMYLCASSSTGTAPLYEQYFGPGTRLTVT.

This clonotype was seen only a few times. The V call is TRBV27, the J call TRBJ1-5, with D maybe TRBD1 (5 bases). The CDR3 is 13 residues long. Looked up from germline, CDR1 is MNHEY and CDR2 is SMNVEV (reference sequence). V was trimmed by 3 bases and J by 5 bases, leaving 8 bases between them. The CDR3, as DNA: TGTGCCAGCAGTTTTGGGACCTATCAGCCCCAGCATTTT. As protein: CASSFGTYQPQHF.

This clonotype was counted at least ten times. The chain employs TRBV5-5 and TRBJ1-6; TRBD1 matches 8 bases. V trimming: 3 bases; J trimming: 2 bases; junction bases outside the gene matches: 4. This CDR3 contains 16 residues. The germline V gene encodes CDR1 SGHKS and CDR2 YYEKEE (reference sequence). CDR3 DNA sequence: TGTGCCAGCAGCTGGACAGGGCAGACCTATAATTCACCCCTCCACTTT. Translating it yields CASSWTGQTYNSPLHF. The full variable domain, in which reference TRBV5-5 and TRBJ1-6 provide the parts outside the CDR3, is DAGVTQSPTHLIKTRGQQVTLRCSPISGHKSVSWYQQVLGQGPQFIFQYYEKEERGRGNFPDRFSARQFPNYSSELNVNALLLGDSALYLCASSWTGQTYNSPLHFGNGTRLTVT.

This clonotype was observed a few times. V usage is TRBV30 and J usage is TRBJ2-3; 7 nucleotides match TRBD2. Germline CDR1 GTSNPN, CDR2 SVGIG (reference sequence). Trimming removed 2 bases from V and 8 bases from J; junction bases left unmatched: 1. This CDR3 region has 11 residues. CDR3 region: CAWSLAGTQYF. For the CDR3, the DNA is TGTGCCTGGAGTTTAGCGGGTACGCAGTATTTT.

V is TRBV7-9 and J is TRBJ2-7, with D perhaps being TRBD1 or TRBD2 (6 bases each). Trimming took off 0 bases at V and 3 bases at J, with 12 bases between the two ends. The germline V gene has CDR1 SEHNR and CDR2 FQNEAQ (reference sequence). The CDR3 consists of 15 residues. The DNA for the CDR3 is TGTGCCAGCAGCTTAGCGGACGGGGGCGGCTACGAGCAGTACTTC. Residues: CASSLADGGGYEQYF.

The CDR3 DNA is TGTGCCTGGAGTCACCGTACGGGTCAGCCCCAGCATTTT. This codes for CAWSHRTGQPQHF. V gene TRBV30 combines with J gene TRBJ1-5; D remains unclear. CDR3 length: 13 residues. The V gene's germline CDR1 is GTSNPN and CDR2 SVGIG (reference sequence). V lost 2 bases and J lost 6, with 11 bases in between.

This clonotype has at least ten counts. This chain uses TRBV2 with TRBJ2-7, with TRBD1 identical over 7 bases. The V segment lost 6 bases and the J segment 3 bases; nucleotides outside the gene matches: 11. Germline assignment: CDR1 SNHLY and CDR2 FYNNEI. The CDR3 runs 15 residues. The CDR3 DNA is TGTGCCAGCAGCGGACAGGCTCCTAGACACTACGAGCAGTACTTC. Its translation: CASSGQAPRHYEQYF.

The genes are TRBV3-1 and TRBJ1-3; TRBD1 might be the D (5 bases). Germline V gene data show CDR1 as LGHDT and CDR2 as YNNKEL (reference sequence). The CDR3 totals 13 residues. The V gene lost 3 bases and the J gene lost 4 bases, with 7 bases spanning the gap. The CDR3 reads CASSHQGGNTIYF. For the CDR3, the DNA is TGTGCCAGCAGCCACCAGGGAGGAAACACCATATATTTT.

This clonotype was observed at least ten times. V usage is TRBV11-2 and J usage is TRBJ2-1; TRBD2 aligns across 11 bases. The length of the CDR3 is 14 residues. In germline, CDR1 is SGHAT, CDR2 FQNNGV. Trimming took 5 bases from V and 8 from J; bases not matched to a gene: 5. CDR3 amino acids: CASSRLAGMDEQFF. CDR3 DNA sequence: TGTGCCAGCAGCAGACTAGCGGGGATGGATGAGCAGTTCTTC. Full variable domain (missing parts from reference TRBV11-2 and TRBJ2-1): EAGVAQSPRYKIIEKRQSVAFWCNPISGHATLYWYQQILGQGPKLLIQFQNNGVVDDSQLPKDRFSAERLKGVDSTLKIQPAKLEDSAVYLCASSRLAGMDEQFFGPGTRLTVL.

With regard to this clonotype: A much more abundant neighbour one base away suggests this may be a read error. It is likely a read error, because the conserved phenylalanine at the end of the CDR3 is missing. The limits of the CDR3 on the DNA are not certain, so only TCRdb's listed CDR3 is given. The chain links TRBV18 to TRBJ1-3; TRBD1 is the table's D call, not checked against the DNA. Per germline, CDR1 KGHSH and CDR2 LQKENI. The CDR3 is made up of 13 amino acids, end residues included. This chain's CDR3 is CASSDEGAAAPRH.

This clonotype was detected many times. V and J are TRBV20-1 and TRBJ2-1; D not resolved. V lost 6 bases, J lost 5 bases, and 20 bases lay in between. The germline V gene has CDR1 DFQATT and CDR2 SNEGSKA (reference sequence). This CDR3 is built from 15 residues. CDR3 coding DNA: TGCAGTGCGAGTACCCCGAGTACAGCGCACAATGAGCAGTTCTTC. Protein product: CSASTPSTAHNEQFF.

In the case of this clonotype: A read error may explain this, as a much larger clone is one base away. The chain is built from TRBV7-3 and TRBJ1-2; D remains unclear. CDR1 is SGHTA, CDR2 FQGTGA, per germline. The CDR3 loop spans 13 amino acids. This CDR3 reads CASSLSPDPRPAF. CDR3 sequence (DNA): TGTGCCAGCAGCTTATCCCCGGACCCGAGGCCCGCCTTC. Based on the CDR3 plus reference TRBV7-3 and TRBJ1-2, the full variable domain is GAGVSQTPSNKVTEKGKYVELRCDPISGHTALYWYRQSLGQGPEFLIYFQGTGAADDSGLPNDRFFAVRPEGSVSTLKIQRTERGDSAVYLCASSLSPDPRPAFGSGTRLTVV.

This clonotype has a handful of counts. V usage is TRBV9 and J usage is TRBJ2-2; 14 nucleotides align to TRBD2. The germline gives CDR1 SGDLS, CDR2 YYNGEE. The CDR3 length is 16 residues. V shed 3 bases, J shed 7 bases, and the junction held 5 bases outside the gene matches. The CDR3 loop reads CASSETSGGGGGELFF. In DNA, the CDR3 is TGTGCCAGCAGCGAGACTAGCGGGGGGGGGGGCGGGGAGCTGTTTTTT.

This clonotype was seen repeatedly, ten times or more. The V call is TRBV7-8, the J call TRBJ2-7; D is perhaps TRBD1 or TRBD2 (5 bases each). The CDR3 extends over 15 amino acids. Trimming took 4 bases from V and 2 from J, leaving 15 bases between them. Germline V gives CDR1 SGHVS, CDR2 FQNEAQ. CDR3 region: CASSSPGTRTYEQYF. As DNA, the CDR3 is TGTGCCAGCAGCTCTCCCGGGACCCGGACCTACGAGCAGTACTTC.

This clonotype has at least ten counts. The chain carries TRBV6-1 and TRBJ1-2; D might be TRBD1 (5 bases). CDR1 is MNHNS, CDR2 SASEGT, per germline. V shed 2 bases and J shed 8 bases, with 12 bases lying between them. The CDR3 has 13 amino acids. The CDR3 DNA is TGTGCCAGCAGTGAAAGGGGCAGCTACGGCTACACCTTC. Its translation is CASSERGSYGYTF.

This clonotype was seen only a few times. The rearrangement links TRBV3-1 to TRBJ1-2, with TRBD1 as a possible D gene (6 bases). Trimming shortened V by 4 bases and J by 0 bases, and 9 bases separated the two germline ends. CDR1 and CDR2 (germline): LGHDT, YNNKEL (reference sequence). This CDR3 spans 14 amino acids. This CDR3 reads CASSLQGANYGYTF. CDR3 in DNA: TGTGCCAGCAGCCTACAGGGCGCTAACTATGGCTACACCTTC.

This clonotype was observed many times. J is TRBJ2-7 and V is TRBV18, with D uncertain. The V end was cut by 3 bases, the J end by 3 bases, with 6 bases between. The germline V gene has CDR1 KGHSH and CDR2 LQKENI. The CDR3 runs 12 residues. CDR3 sequence: CASSPNNYEQYF. In nucleotides, the CDR3 is TGTGCCAGCTCACCGAATAACTACGAGCAGTACTTC. Drawing the rest from reference TRBV18 and TRBJ2-7, the complete variable domain is NAGVMQNPRHLVRRRGQEARLRCSPMKGHSHVYWYRQLPEEGLKFMVYLQKENIIDESGMPKERFSAEFPKEGPSILRIQQVVRGDSAAYFCASSPNNYEQYFGPGTRLTVT.

Many counts were recorded for this clonotype. This sequence joins TRBV9 and TRBJ2-7; D possibly corresponds to TRBD2 (6 bases). The CDR3 consists of 14 residues. V was cut by 0 bases and J by 6 bases, with 13 bases left in between. Germline V gene data show CDR1 as SGDLS and CDR2 as YYNGEE. CDR3: CASSVAAAGFEQYF. The CDR3 DNA sequence: TGTGCCAGCAGCGTAGCAGCAGCGGGTTTCGAGCAGTACTTC. Full variable domain (outside the CDR3, taken from reference TRBV9 and TRBJ2-7): DSGVTQTPKHLITATGQRVTLRCSPRSGDLSVYWYQQSLDQGLQFLIQYYNGEERAKGNILERFSAQQFPDLHSELNLSSLELGDSALYFCASSVAAAGFEQYFGPGTRLTVT.

A note on this clonotype: A much larger clone lies a single base off, so this may be a read error. This rearrangement joins TRBV5-1 to TRBJ2-1, with unresolved D. V was clipped by 9 bases and J by 4 bases, with 14 bases between them. Per germline, CDR1 SGHRS and CDR2 YFSETQ. The CDR3 runs to 13 residues. CDR3 sequence (DNA): TGCGCCACCCAGGAAGGCAGGTACAATGAGCAGTTCTTC. Amino acid sequence: CATQEGRYNEQFF.

A few counts support this clonotype. V usage is TRBV4-1 and J usage is TRBJ2-4, with a weak D call TRBD1 (5 bases). V was pared by 1 base and J by 0 bases, with 16 bases between. The CDR3 length is 18 residues. Looked up from germline, CDR1 is MGHRA and CDR2 is YSYEKL. The CDR3 loop reads CASSQGQQLGVAKNIQYF. The CDR3 DNA is TGCGCCAGCAGCCAAGGCCAACAGCTAGGGGTAGCCAAAAACATTCAGTACTTC.

In regard to this clonotype: A much larger clone differs by one base, so this may be a read error. Here the CDR3 reads CAGSLVQGTGNTIYF. In DNA form, the CDR3 reads TGTGCCGGCAGCTTAGTGCAGGGCACTGGAAACACCATATATTTT. The chain combines TRBV11-2 with TRBJ1-3; D possibly corresponds to TRBD1 (5 bases). Looked up from germline, CDR1 is SGHAT and CDR2 is FQNNGV. The CDR3 runs 15 residues.

In its sample, this clonotype was seen many times. CDR3 DNA: TGTGCCAGCTCACCACCCAACGAAGAGACCCAGTACTTC. Amino acid sequence: CASSPPNEETQYF. The V and J genes are TRBV18 and TRBJ2-5; D is unresolved. Germline V gives CDR1 KGHSH, CDR2 LQKENI. V shed 0 bases and J shed 3 bases, with 5 bases lying between them. The CDR3 totals 13 residues.